The clone carrying this T cell receptor (beta chain) was seen more than once but under ten times. The antigen is undetermined. The sample originates from a study of shared clonotypes between healthy human individuals. The assay was carried out at the deep level. Assay used: immunoSEQ multiplex PCR; TCRdb lists only in-frame clones, some missing. The table records about 670,000 clones, about 78% of them present only once. Study-wide points: Rarefaction revealed incomplete sorted-subset sequencing despite large depth.

The germline gives CDR1 SQVTM, CDR2 ANQGSEA. This CDR3 has 15 amino acids. V was clipped by 4 bases and J by 5 bases; unmatched bases: 10. The specimen was memory CD4+ T cells sorted from blood. As to subset: CD45RA-negative fraction. The receptor was isolated from a woman aged 25 to 39 in good health. The gene calls are TRBV29-1 and TRBJ2-7; 11 bases are a match to TRBD1. The CDR3 here is CSVVTGTGGLNEQYF. The CDR3 DNA reads TGCAGCGTTGTTACCGGGACAGGGGGTTTAAACGAGCAGTACTTC.